This entry lists 17 T cell receptor beta chains sequenced from one sample in a study of T cell repertoires in cytomegalovirus infection. TCRdb reanalysed the reads using MiXCR and keeps one entry per CDR3 protein. The data hold some 500,000 distinct CDR3 sequences, with almost 40% observed a single time. These receptors have no identified antigens. The sequencing used cultured PBMCs, collected from culture after CMV antigen stimulation. The receptors derive from a human donor in good health (CMV status not recorded). Some clones in this sample may be carry-over from other donors' samples.

This rearrangement joins TRBV6-1 to TRBJ1-2; D might be TRBD1 (5 bases). V lost 5 bases to trimming and J lost 0 bases, with 13 bases between them. This CDR3 spans 15 amino acids. Germline CDR1 and CDR2: MNHNS and SASEGT. The CDR3 sequence: CASSYLGPTNYGYTF. The DNA of the CDR3 is TGTGCCAGCAGTTACTTGGGACCTACTAACTATGGCTACACCTTC.

The chain employs TRBV7-2 and TRBJ1-5, with D possibly matching TRBD1 (6 bases). The V end was cut by 1 base, the J end by 7 bases, with 20 bases between. Germline V gene lookup returns CDR1 SGHTA and CDR2 FQGNSA. The CDR3 is 17 residues long. CDR3 sequence reads: CASSLGGGGRGGQPQHF. Written as DNA, the CDR3 is TGTGCCAGCAGCTTAGGAGGGGGAGGACGCGGAGGGCAGCCCCAGCATTTT.

This clonotype was counted ten times or more. The genes are TRBV6-2 or TRBV6-3 and TRBJ2-1, with D unresolved. Germline lookup yields CDR1 MNHEY and CDR2 SVGEGT. The CDR3 runs to 11 residues. Between the trimmed V and J ends, which lost 2 bases and 9 bases, there was a span of 5 bases. CDR3 in DNA: TGTGCCAGCAGTTACCAGGTTGAGCAGTTCTTC. Protein: CASSYQVEQFF.

The chain uses TRBV7-2 and TRBJ2-2; no firm D call. The CDR3 totals 16 residues. Looked up from germline, CDR1 is SGHTA and CDR2 is FQGNSA. V was shortened by 5 bases and J by 7 bases, with 20 bases between the two germline ends. The CDR3 sequence is CASSPPSGVSSGELFF. CDR3 nucleotide sequence: TGTGCCAGCAGCCCCCCTTCCGGCGTAAGCAGCGGGGAGCTGTTTTTT. Based on the CDR3 plus reference TRBV7-2 and TRBJ2-2, the full variable domain is GAGVSQSPSNKVTEKGKDVELRCDPISGHTALYWYRQSLGQGLEFLIYFQGNSAPDKSGLPSDRFSAERTGGSVSTLTIQRTQQEDSAVYLCASSPPSGVSSGELFFGEGSRLTVL.

This clonotype showed up many times. Here the CDR3 reads CASRDRGNSPLHF. The CDR3, as DNA: TGTGCCAGCAGGGACAGGGGTAATTCACCCCTCCACTTT. V and J are TRBV7-9 and TRBJ1-6; 9 bases map to TRBD1. The CDR3 is made up of 13 amino acids. Trimming cost V 6 bases and J 6 bases; bases outside gene matches: 0. Germline V lookup: CDR1 SEHNR, CDR2 FQNEAQ (reference sequence).

The V call is TRBV6-5, the J call TRBJ1-2; 10 positions match TRBD1. The length of the CDR3 is 14 residues. V shed 2 bases, J shed 5 bases, and the junction held 2 bases outside the gene matches. CDR1 and CDR2 (germline): MNHEY, SVGAGI. CDR3 loop: CASSYQGQGYGYTF. The CDR3, as DNA: TGTGCCAGCAGTTACCAGGGACAGGGGTATGGCTACACCTTC.

This clonotype was detected a few times. V usage is TRBV15 and J usage is TRBJ2-5, with 7 bases matching TRBD1. Germline V gives CDR1 LNHNV, CDR2 YYDKDF (reference sequence). The CDR3 extends over 16 amino acids. The V gene end was trimmed by 0 bases and the J gene end by 4 bases; junction bases not matched to a gene: 8. This CDR3 is CATSREWAGGGETQYF. The CDR3 nucleotides are TGTGCCACCAGCAGAGAATGGGCAGGGGGTGGAGAGACCCAGTACTTC.

This clonotype was observed many times. This chain links TRBV7-2 with TRBJ2-3; 7 nucleotides match TRBD2. J gave up 1 base and V 6 bases, and 1 base lay outside the gene matches. Germline V gene data show CDR1 as SGHTA and CDR2 as FQGNSA. The CDR3 has 13 amino acids. CDR3 DNA sequence: TGTGCCAGCAGGGGGGGGGGCACAGATACGCAGTATTTT. Amino acid sequence: CASRGGGTDTQYF.

V usage is TRBV12-3 or TRBV12-4 and J usage is TRBJ1-1; D is unresolved. The CDR3 contains 14 residues. With 7 bases removed from V and 5 bases from J, the gap between germline ends came to 17 bases. CDR3 bases: TGTGCCAGCACCCCGGGTGGGGTTCGGACTGAAGCTTTCTTT. This translates into CASTPGGVRTEAFF.

Details on this clonotype: With a much larger clone just one base away, this may be a read error. The chain couples TRBV7-2 to TRBJ1-1, with TRBD1 as a possible D gene (5 bases). V lost 3 bases and J 8 bases, leaving 19 bases between the germline ends. Germline CDR1 is SGHTA and CDR2 is FQGNSA. The CDR3 totals 15 residues. CDR3 coding DNA: TGTGCCAGCAGCTTCTACGGACATGGGGCTATGGAAGCTTTCTTT. It yields the protein CASSFYGHGAMEAFF.

This chain links TRBV3-1 with TRBJ2-2, with 10 nucleotides matching TRBD2. Trimming removed 0 bases from V and 0 bases from J; junction bases left unmatched: 1. The CDR3 has 17 amino acids. Germline lookup yields CDR1 LGHDT and CDR2 YNNKEL (reference sequence). CDR3 DNA sequence: TGTGCCAGCAGCCAAGACGGACTAGCGGCGAACACCGGGGAGCTGTTTTTT. This encodes CASSQDGLAANTGELFF. Drawing the rest from reference TRBV3-1 and TRBJ2-2, the complete variable domain is DTAVSQTPKYLVTQMGNDKSIKCEQNLGHDTMYWYKQDSKKFLKIMFSYNNKELIINETVPNRFSPKSPDKAHLNLHINSLELGDSAVYFCASSQDGLAANTGELFFGEGSRLTVL.

This chain joins TRBV12-3 or TRBV12-4 and TRBJ1-2, with D possibly matching TRBD1 (6 bases). The CDR3 extends over 17 amino acids. Deletions cut 3 bases from V and 0 bases from J, with 17 bases between. The CDR3 protein is CASSLGTGSYSNYGYTF. As DNA, the CDR3 is TGTGCCAGCAGTTTGGGAACAGGGAGCTATTCTAACTATGGCTACACCTTC.

The V gene is TRBV11-2, the J gene TRBJ2-2, with D possibly TRBD1 on 6 matching bases. The V gene lost 1 base and the J gene lost 5 bases, with 11 bases spanning the gap. The CDR3 has 15 amino acids. Germline CDR1 is SGHAT and CDR2 is FQNNGV. The CDR3 DNA follows: TGTGCCAGCAGCTTAGCGCAGGGGTGGACCGGGGAGCTGTTTTTT. This codes for CASSLAQGWTGELFF.

This clonotype has more than one count but fewer than ten. The CDR3 sequence: CASSLGGSNNEQFF. The DNA for the CDR3 is TGTGCCAGCAGCTTGGGGGGTTCGAACAATGAGCAGTTCTTC. The J gene is TRBJ2-1, the V gene TRBV7-2; D may be TRBD2 (6 bases). Germline assignment: CDR1 SGHTA and CDR2 FQGNSA. V was pared by 3 bases and J by 5 bases, with 11 bases between. The CDR3 is 14 amino acids.

The chain uses TRBV5-1 and TRBJ1-5, with 11 bases that match TRBD1. The V gene's germline CDR1 is SGHRS and CDR2 YFSETQ. J was trimmed by 8 bases and V by 4 bases; bases with no gene match: 5. CDR3 size: 14 residues. The CDR3 coding sequence is TGCGCCAGCAGCACGGGACAGGGGGTCGAGCCCCAGCATTTT. This translates into CASSTGQGVEPQHF.

This clonotype was seen a handful of times. The chain links TRBV7-2 to TRBJ2-7; no reliable D call. V lost 0 bases and J lost 0, with 6 bases in between. In germline, CDR1 is SGHTA, CDR2 FQGNSA. The CDR3 sequence is 14 residues long. CDR3 sequence: CASSLAVGSYEQYF. The CDR3 coding sequence is TGTGCCAGCAGCTTAGCGGTAGGCTCCTACGAGCAGTACTTC.

The gene calls are TRBV9 and TRBJ1-1; no clear D. The CDR3 loop spans 17 amino acids. Trimming cost V 2 bases and J 3 bases, with 20 bases left between them. Germline CDR1 is SGDLS and CDR2 is YYNGEE. This CDR3 is CASSVRLQLKVDTEAFF. The CDR3 DNA sequence: TGTGCCAGCAGCGTCCGCCTGCAGCTAAAAGTCGACACTGAAGCTTTCTTT. Based on the CDR3 plus reference TRBV9 and TRBJ1-1, the full variable domain is DSGVTQTPKHLITATGQRVTLRCSPRSGDLSVYWYQQSLDQGLQFLIQYYNGEERAKGNILERFSAQQFPDLHSELNLSSLELGDSALYFCASSVRLQLKVDTEAFFGQGTRLTVV.